This section outlines one T cell receptor beta chain sequence together with its context. Its specificity is not known. Each CDR3 protein is one row after TCRdb ran MiXCR on the reads. The sample has 290,000 or so distinct CDR3 sequences, about 8.8% seen once; the top ten hold approximately 2.3%. The CDR3 runs to 13 residues. V lost 7 bases, J lost 5 bases, and 7 bases stayed unmatched. Germline V lookup: CDR1 SNHLY, CDR2 FYNNEI. The data originate from a study of T cell repertoires in cytomegalovirus infection. Study-wide points: HLA-C-restricted CMV clonotypes gave the most frequent clonotype in two of eight donors.

The sequence came from a human donor in good health (CMV status not recorded). Some clones in this sample may be carry-over from other donors' samples. The chain links TRBV2 to TRBJ1-1; 7 nucleotides match TRBD1. Sequencing was carried out using PBMCs. CDR3 in DNA: TGTGCCAGCAAAGAGGGGGCTAGGACTGAAGCTTTCTTT. Translation: CASKEGARTEAFF.